Listed here is a single T cell receptor (beta chain). In terms of age and location, participants ranged from roughly 18 to 90 years and lived in about 25 US areas. Germline CDR1 reads LGHDT; CDR2 reads YNNKEL (reference sequence). Between the trimmed V and J ends, which lost 4 bases and 14 bases, there was a span of 17 bases. This CDR3 is built from 12 residues. These data belong to a study of blood T cell repertoires in COVID-19. Background on the study: Specimens from acute and convalescent COVID-19 originated in the United States, Italy and Spain.

Measured with immunoSEQ multiplex PCR; TCRdb has only the in-frame clones, and not every one. The sample gives 200,000 or so clones, 86% of which show up once; less than 4.5% is in the top ten. What was sequenced was PBMCs or T cells enriched from blood (not recorded which). The TCR sequence derives from a middle-aged woman with acute COVID-19. V is TRBV3-1 (or the pseudogene TRBV3-2) and J is TRBJ1-1; perhaps TRBD1 as D (6 bases). CDR3: CASSPQGGGEFF. CDR3 in DNA: TGTGCCAGCAGCCCACAGGGTGGGGGAGAATTCTTT.